This entry lists 2 T cell receptor beta chains sequenced from one sample in a study of T cells after yellow fever vaccination. TCRdb processed the 5' RACE reads anew with MiXCR; each CDR3 protein has one entry. This sample has roughly 170,000 distinct CDR3 sequences, with around 8.5% found just once. This specimen was CD8+ T cells sorted from PBMCs, taken 45 days after the yellow fever booster vaccination. These receptors were obtained from a man between 18 and 35 years old who received the YFV17D yellow fever vaccine.

The chain is built from TRBV4-2 and TRBJ2-3, with a weak D call TRBD2 (7 bases). Trimming stripped 0 bases from V and 5 bases from J, with 15 bases between. In germline, CDR1 is LGHNA, CDR2 YNFKEQ. CDR3 length: 16 amino acids. CDR3 in DNA: TGTGCCAGCAGCCAAGATTCCCGGGGGGCCCAAGATACGCAGTATTTT. Translating it yields CASSQDSRGAQDTQYF.

The chain employs TRBV15 and TRBJ2-3; 15 bases align to TRBD2. Germline values: CDR1 LNHNV, CDR2 YYDKDF (reference sequence). The length of the CDR3 is 15 residues. V lost 5 bases, J lost 6 bases, and 3 bases stayed unmatched. CDR3 protein: CATSAGTSGGDTQYF. The CDR3 DNA reads as TGTGCCACCAGCGCAGGGACTAGCGGGGGGGATACGCAGTATTTT.